This T cell receptor (beta chain) is drawn from a study of radiation and T cells in renal cell carcinoma. Whole-study findings and limits: Top tumor clonotypes rose in blood 2 weeks post-radiation, then contracted.

Time point here: blood 4 weeks post-SBRT, at nephrectomy. Treatment defined: 15 Gy SBRT to primary tumor, nephrectomy 4 weeks later. Nephrectomy followed 15 Gy stereotactic body radiation by 4 weeks. Serial blood draws occurred at baseline and 2 and 4 weeks post-SBRT. Concerning this clone itself: The antigen remains undetermined.

TCRdb's copy holds only in-frame clones and misses some; the assay was immunoSEQ multiplex PCR. The table has some 97,000 clones, 84% seen once. Trimming left V 5 bases short and J 0 bases short, with 14 bases between. This CDR3 is built from 16 residues. CDR1 and CDR2 from the germline V gene are PRHDT and FYEKMQ (reference sequence). The gene calls are TRBV13 and TRBJ2-4; no clear D gene. Sequencing used blood, obtained from a patient whose treatment included radiotherapy and nephrectomy. The clonotype comes from a man in his 60s with renal cell carcinoma. CDR3 sequence: CASSPPVRLAKNIQYF. In nucleotides, the CDR3 is TGTGCCAGCAGCCCCCCAGTGAGACTAGCCAAAAACATTCAGTACTTC.